This T cell receptor (beta chain) was identified in a study of T cell responses to AZD1222 COVID-19 vaccine. Study findings and constraints: Baseline seropositivity characterized only six AZD1222 recipients. Unmutated variant regions reportedly attract nearly half of all spike-specific TCRs. Clonal diversity was possibly underestimated, and white British individuals and females predominated among donors.

V gave up 1 base and J gave up 7 bases; unmatched junction bases: 5. This CDR3 spans 15 amino acids. Looked up from germline, CDR1 is SGDLS and CDR2 is YYNGEE. A word on this clone: Its matching antigen is unknown.

The repertoire was sequenced with immunoSEQ multiplex PCR; TCRdb's copy has only in-frame clones and lacks some. The repertoire holds under 200,000 clones, with just over 90% as singletons. The chain links TRBV9 to TRBJ2-2; TRBD2 matches 9 bases. The starting material was peripheral blood, obtained 28 days after the second dose of the MenACWY control vaccine. The sequence came from an adult who received the MenACWY meningococcal vaccine as a control. Here the CDR3 DNA reads TGTGCCAGCAGCGTACGGCGGGAGGGAATCGGGGAGCTGTTTTTT. Its protein is CASSVRREGIGELFF.